This TCR beta chain is drawn from a study of blood T cell repertoires in COVID-19. Across the study: T cells, B-cell-depleted T cells, or PBMCs supplied cDNA or gDNA.

Measured with immunoSEQ multiplex PCR; TCRdb has only the in-frame clones, and not every one. Of around 330,000 clones listed, 89% were seen once; the top ten hold roughly 5%. V was shortened by 5 bases and J by 5 bases, with 10 bases between the two germline ends. Germline lookup yields CDR1 MNHNY and CDR2 SVGAGI (reference sequence). CDR3 length: 13 amino acids. Donors of Cohort 3 who recovered were those that had two negative PCRs, clearance, or symptom resolution. The clonotype comes from a man between 60 and 70 years old who had recovered from COVID-19. The specimen was PBMCs or T cells enriched from blood (not recorded which). The gene calls are TRBV6-6 and TRBJ1-5; a possible D gene is TRBD1 (6 bases). CDR3 amino acids: CASSPGVYQPQHF. The DNA of the CDR3 is TGTGCCAGCAGTCCAGGGGTTTATCAGCCCCAGCATTTT.